This T cell receptor beta chain was recovered during a study of T cell changes during pregnancy in multiple sclerosis. Clones were read by immunoSEQ multiplex PCR, and TCRdb kept only the in-frame ones, dropping some. The table lists fewer than 140,000 clones, 91% of them singletons. Germline trimming cut 0 bases from V and 3 bases from J; bases unmatched to any gene: 6. This CDR3 is built from 17 residues. In germline, CDR1 is LGHNA, CDR2 YNFKEQ. The sequencing here drew on peripheral blood, taken before pregnancy. The chain links TRBV4-2 to TRBJ2-1, with 9 nucleotides matching TRBD1. The sequence derives from a female donor with multiple sclerosis, enrolled in a pregnancy study. CDR3 region: CASSQDKGDRVYNEQFF. CDR3 DNA sequence: TGTGCCAGCAGCCAAGATAAAGGGGACAGGGTCTACAATGAGCAGTTCTTC.